A selection of T cell receptor beta chains follows, all from one sample in a study of T cell responses to AZD1222 COVID-19 vaccine. Sequenced by immunoSEQ multiplex PCR; TCRdb stores in-frame clones only, minus some. Here the sample spans about 110,000 clones, roughly 88% being singletons. Sequences were derived from peripheral blood, sampled on day 0 of AZD1222 vaccination. Receptor source: an adult in good health. CDR3s include the opening cysteine and the closing phenylalanine or tryptophan. The D gene is left open where the match is weak. A clone size is listed for some rows: how often the clone was seen (once, few, many), or a class if it is expanded.

d_gene: TRBD2
abundance: NA
j_gene: TRBJ2-7
v_gene: TRBV4-2
len: 14
CDR3aa: CASSQDWTSYEQYF
CDR3nt: TGTGCCAGCAGCCAAGATTGGACTAGTTACGAGCAGTACTTC

d_gene: TRBD1
abundance: NA
j_gene: TRBJ1-6
v_gene: TRBV19
len: 13
CDR3aa: CASQQGINSPLHF
CDR3nt: TGTGCCAGTCAACAGGGGATTAATTCACCCCTCCACTTT

d_gene: NA
abundance: NA
j_gene: TRBJ1-5
v_gene: TRBV7-8
len: 14
CDR3aa: CASSPVQSNQPQHF
CDR3nt: TGTGCCAGCAGCCCAGTGCAGAGCAATCAGCCCCAGCATTTT

d_gene: NA
abundance: NA
j_gene: TRBJ1-2
v_gene: TRBV12-5
len: 16
CDR3aa: CASGFVRTLHNYGYTF
CDR3nt: TGTGCTAGTGGTTTTGTGCGGACACTACATAACTATGGCTACACCTTC

d_gene: NA
abundance: NA
j_gene: TRBJ1-5
v_gene: TRBV21-1
len: 17
CDR3aa: CASSIRGPGQRNQPQHF
CDR3nt: TGTGCCAGCAGCATCCGAGGACCGGGACAGCGCAATCAGCCCCAGCATTTT

d_gene: TRBD1
abundance: NA
j_gene: TRBJ2-1
v_gene: TRBV28
len: 15
CDR3aa: CASSTPGQQYNEQFF
CDR3nt: TGTGCCAGCAGTACACCGGGACAGCAATACAATGAGCAGTTCTTC

d_gene: TRBD1
abundance: NA
j_gene: TRBJ1-1
v_gene: TRBV18
len: 17
CDR3aa: CASSVTGGSGLNTEAFF
CDR3nt: TGTGCCAGCTCTGTAACAGGGGGCTCCGGATTAAACACTGAAGCTTTCTTT

d_gene: NA
abundance: NA
j_gene: TRBJ2-4
v_gene: TRBV7-8
len: 13
CDR3aa: CASSPTQKNIQYF
CDR3nt: TGTGCCAGCAGCCCTACACAGAAAAACATTCAGTACTTC

d_gene: TRBD1
abundance: NA
j_gene: TRBJ1-1
v_gene: TRBV5-4
len: 15
CDR3aa: CASSWGDRVGTEAFF
CDR3nt: TGTGCCAGCAGCTGGGGGGACAGGGTCGGCACTGAAGCTTTCTTT

d_gene: TRBD1
abundance: NA
j_gene: TRBJ1-6
v_gene: TRBV18
len: 16
CDR3aa: CASSPRTGSLNSPLHF
CDR3nt: TGTGCCAGCTCACCACGGACAGGTTCTCTTAATTCACCCCTCCACTTT

d_gene: NA
abundance: once
j_gene: TRBJ1-4
v_gene: TRBV7-9
len: 15
CDR3aa: CASSLFLATNEKLFF
CDR3nt: TGTGCCAGCAGCTTATTCCTTGCAACTAATGAAAAACTGTTTTTT